This T cell receptor beta chain was captured by sequencing in a study of cytomegalovirus exposure and HLA in healthy donors. As for the study in general: Samples from HLA-typed donors yielded approximately 88 million unique TCRs in an early data release. Broader study findings: Earlier analysis found most TCR beta V segments productive about 87% or about 30% of the time. A later analysis linked 16,951 TCR beta sequences to HLA alleles at 0.05 false discovery rate. Listed as cytomegalovirus-associated were more than 150 TCR beta chains.

V was shortened by 1 base and J by 4 bases, with 7 bases between the two germline ends. Germline CDR1 is MDHEN and CDR2 is SYDVKM. This CDR3 contains 14 residues. This clone was seen more than once but under ten times. Its antigen is not known. The study ran its PCR with 60 Vbeta and 13 Jbeta primers. This table comes from immunoSEQ multiplex PCR, and its TCRdb copy is limited to in-frame clones, with some not included. The sample yields fewer than 200,000 clones, about 80% seen once. The sequencing sample was made of PBMCs. This receptor was taken from a woman in her thirties or forties in good health and CMV-seronegative. The chain employs TRBV28 and TRBJ1-4; D is ambiguous. The CDR3 protein is CASSLSGINEKLFF. The CDR3 DNA reads as TGTGCCAGCAGTTTATCGGGGATTAATGAAAAACTGTTTTTT.